The next 17 T cell receptor beta chains were all read from a single sample in a study of Tregs in tolerant kidney transplant recipients. The repertoire was sequenced with immunoSEQ multiplex PCR; TCRdb's copy has only in-frame clones and lacks some. The repertoire holds tens of thousands of clones, with approximately 89% as singletons. Sequenced material: Tregs from blood, taken before the transplant. These receptors were taken from a human donor who received a combined kidney and bone marrow transplant.

V usage is TRBV29-1 and J usage is TRBJ2-1; TRBD2 agrees at 10 bases. CDR3 length: 14 amino acids. The V gene's germline CDR1 is SQVTM and CDR2 ANQGSEA. After removal of 5 bases from V and 9 bases from J, the junction contained 10 bases not matched to a gene. The CDR3 spells CSVFVSGTSVEQFF. The CDR3 DNA sequence: TGCAGCGTTTTCGTCTCCGGGACTAGCGTTGAGCAGTTCTTC.

In its sample, this clone was seen a few times. This chain uses TRBV9 with TRBJ2-5; 9 positions match TRBD2. The ends lost 4 bases at V and 5 bases at J; junction bases unmatched: 9. The CDR3 is 15 residues long. Per germline, CDR1 SGDLS and CDR2 YYNGEE. The CDR3: CASSLGAGGPETQYF. The DNA of the CDR3 is TGTGCCAGCAGCTTGGGAGCGGGAGGCCCCGAGACCCAGTACTTC. Full variable domain (rest looked up from reference TRBV9 and TRBJ2-5): DSGVTQTPKHLITATGQRVTLRCSPRSGDLSVYWYQQSLDQGLQFLIQYYNGEERAKGNILERFSAQQFPDLHSELNLSSLELGDSALYFCASSLGAGGPETQYFGPGTRLLVL.

The chain joins TRBV15 to TRBJ2-5, with D hard to call. The last part of the DNA fits TRBJ2-7 better; the J call may be wrong. The V gene's germline CDR1 is LNHNV and CDR2 YYDKDF (reference sequence). The CDR3 is 14 amino acids. The CDR3 sequence is CATSRDRVTYEQYF. CDR3 nucleotide sequence: TGTGCCACCAGCAGAGATCGCGTGACCTACGAGCAGTACTTC.

The table lists this clone with a count of one. V gene TRBV7-9 combines with J gene TRBJ1-2; D is ambiguous. Deletions cut 1 base from V and 8 bases from J, with 11 bases between. The CDR3 covers 13 residues. CDR1 is SEHNR and CDR2 is FQNEAQ in the germline V gene (reference sequence). As DNA, the CDR3 is TGTGCCAGCAGCTTAGTAATCGGCGCCGGCTACACCTTC. As protein: CASSLVIGAGYTF.

This sequence joins TRBV2 and TRBJ2-1; 10 nucleotides match TRBD2. CDR3 length equals 14 residues. With 8 bases clipped from V and 7 bases from J, the junction kept 8 bases outside the gene matches. The germline CDR1 and CDR2 sequences are SNHLY and FYNNEI. Here the CDR3 DNA reads TGTGCCAGCGGCCTAGCGGGAGTGGTTAATGAGCAGTTCTTC. It codes for CASGLAGVVNEQFF.

The chain combines TRBV18 with TRBJ2-4; 7 nucleotides agree with TRBD1. Germline V lookup: CDR1 KGHSH, CDR2 LQKENI. The CDR3 is 16 amino acids. After removal of 3 bases from V and 0 bases from J, the junction contained 5 bases not matched to a gene. The CDR3, as DNA: TGTGCCAGCTCACCTTCCGGGACAGAAGCCAAAAACATTCAGTACTTC. Translation: CASSPSGTEAKNIQYF.

V usage is TRBV18 and J usage is TRBJ2-1; weak D call: TRBD1 (5 bases). Germline CDR1 KGHSH, CDR2 LQKENI. The CDR3 consists of 13 residues. V was cut by 3 bases and J by 7 bases, with 10 bases left in between. CDR3 coding DNA: TGTGCCAGCTCACCCCTAGGGGAAAATGAGCAGTTCTTC. Translated, it gives CASSPLGENEQFF.

The chain is built from TRBV5-1 and TRBJ2-1, with 11 bases identical to TRBD2. J gave up 0 bases and V 4 bases, and 9 bases lay outside the gene matches. The CDR3 runs 18 residues. Germline CDR1 SGHRS, CDR2 YFSETQ. CDR3 sequence reads: CASSRTSGLTSSYNEQFF. As DNA, the CDR3 is TGCGCCAGCAGCAGGACTAGCGGGTTGACGAGCTCCTACAATGAGCAGTTCTTC.

The V gene is TRBV5-6, the J gene TRBJ2-5; 11 bases map to TRBD1. Germline-derived CDR1 and CDR2 are SGHDT and YYEEEE. Losses at the gene ends were 4 bases for V and 5 bases for J; bases not matched to a gene: 10. The CDR3 is made up of 16 amino acids. The CDR3 loop is CASSAPGQGEWETQYF. DNA of the CDR3: TGTGCCAGCAGCGCCCCGGGACAGGGGGAGTGGGAGACCCAGTACTTC.

The J gene is TRBJ2-7, the V gene TRBV18; the match to TRBD1 covers 7 bases. CDR1 and CDR2 (germline): KGHSH, LQKENI. The CDR3 covers 14 residues. V lost 3 bases to trimming and J lost 3 bases; unmatched junction nucleotides: 5. The DNA of the CDR3 is TGTGCCAGCTCACCCGACAGGGACCGCTACGAGCAGTACTTC. This translates into CASSPDRDRYEQYF.

The J gene is TRBJ2-1, the V gene TRBV5-1; D is ambiguous. Germline CDR1 and CDR2: SGHRS and YFSETQ. Between the trimmed V and J ends, which lost 5 bases and 7 bases, there was a span of 7 bases. The CDR3 totals 11 residues. CDR3 sequence reads: CASRLRNEQFF. CDR3 DNA: TGCGCCAGCAGACTCCGAAATGAGCAGTTCTTC.

This clone appeared once. The J gene is TRBJ2-3, the V gene TRBV19, with TRBD1 as a possible D gene (6 bases). Germline CDR1 and CDR2: LNHDA and SQIVND (reference sequence). The length of the CDR3 is 11 residues. Deletions cut 6 bases from V and 7 bases from J, with 8 bases between. The CDR3 reads CASRQGNTQYF. The CDR3, as DNA: TGTGCCAGTAGACAGGGCAATACGCAGTATTTT.

V is TRBV7-2 and J is TRBJ2-7; 9 bases match TRBD1. J was trimmed by 4 bases and V by 1 base; bases with no gene match: 11. Germline CDR1 and CDR2: SGHTA and FQGNSA. CDR3 length: 17 residues. The CDR3 protein is CASSLVRLETGGYEQYF. CDR3 coding DNA: TGTGCCAGCAGCTTAGTACGATTGGAGACAGGGGGTTACGAGCAGTACTTC.

The CDR3 DNA sequence: TGTGCCAGCAGAGGCGTGAGCAACACCGGGGAGCTGTTTTTT. Translated, it gives CASRGVSNTGELFF. The chain joins TRBV2 to TRBJ2-2; no firm D call. Trimming cost V 6 bases and J 2 bases, with 10 bases left between them. Per the germline V gene, CDR1 is SNHLY and CDR2 is FYNNEI. The CDR3 runs to 14 residues.

The V call is TRBV28, the J call TRBJ1-2; possible D gene TRBD1, 6 bases. The V gene's germline CDR1 is MDHEN and CDR2 SYDVKM. CDR3 length: 13 amino acids. V was clipped by 7 bases and J by 6 bases, with 15 bases between them. CDR3 nucleotide sequence: TGTGCCAGCATCCTAGGAGGGGGTAATGGCTACACCTTC. It encodes CASILGGGNGYTF.

This clone showed up just once. At the DNA level, this CDR3 is encoded by other sequences in the same sample as well. The V call is TRBV6-5, the J call TRBJ2-2, with 9 bases identical to TRBD2. V shed 4 bases and J 4 bases; nucleotides not matched to a gene: 4. Per the germline V gene, CDR1 is MNHEY and CDR2 is SVGAGI. The CDR3 is 15 amino acids. CDR3 coding DNA: TGTGCCAGCAGTTCGACTAGCGGTCTCACCGGGGAGCTGTTTTTT. It yields the protein CASSSTSGLTGELFF.

This chain connects TRBV15 to TRBJ2-1, with 9 bases that match TRBD2. Germline CDR1 is LNHNV and CDR2 is YYDKDF (reference sequence). This CDR3 spans 16 amino acids. V dropped 1 base and J dropped 6; count of bases not matched to a gene: 7. CDR3 loop: CATSRVRLAETNEQFF. In DNA form, the CDR3 reads TGTGCCACCAGCAGAGTCCGACTAGCGGAGACCAATGAGCAGTTCTTC. The full variable domain, with the rest looked up from reference TRBV15 and TRBJ2-1, is DAMVIQNPRYQVTQFGKPVTLSCSQTLNHNVMYWYQQKSSQAPKLLFHYYDKDFNNEADTPDNFQSRRPNTSFCFLDIRSPGLGDTAMYLCATSRVRLAETNEQFFGPGTRLTVL.